This T cell receptor (beta chain) was sequenced during a study of blood T cell repertoires in COVID-19. Study-wide background: Sources were T cells, B-cell-depleted T cells, or PBMCs; the material itself was cDNA or gDNA.

Two negative PCRs, clearance, or symptom resolution had been documented for recovered Cohort 3 donors. Some clones are missing from TCRdb's copy, which holds only in-frame ones; the method was immunoSEQ multiplex PCR. The sample shows around 140,000 clones, nearly 80% of them seen only once. The junction had 2 bases not matched to a gene; V was cut back by 6 bases and J by 6 bases. Germline CDR1 reads MNHEY; CDR2 reads SMNVEV (reference sequence). The CDR3 sequence is 13 residues long. The sequence was collected from a woman between 50 and 59 years old who had recovered from COVID-19. Sequencing input: PBMCs or T cells enriched from blood (not recorded which). The chain has TRBV27 and TRBJ1-6; 7 positions match TRBD1. The CDR3 loop reads CASRRQGNSPLHF. For the CDR3, the DNA is TGTGCCAGCAGAAGACAGGGTAATTCACCCCTCCACTTT.